This record concerns one T cell receptor beta chain sequence. Original processing notes: Amplification with reference gene primers provided the estimates of nucleated cell counts. Generated by immunoSEQ multiplex PCR, the TCRdb table keeps only in-frame clones and is missing some. The DNA was the basis for D and trimming; V, J and clone size are from that table. Of about 210,000 clones in the sample, 83% were seen once. This CDR3 is 15 amino acids long. V shed 6 bases, J shed 6 bases, and the junction held 8 bases outside the gene matches. Per the germline V gene, CDR1 is MDHEN and CDR2 is SYDVKM. The entry originates in a study of blood T cell repertoires in COVID-19. Whole-study context: From the United States, Italy and Spain came samples of acute and convalescent COVID-19. The analysed material was cDNA or gDNA that came from T cells, B-cell-depleted T cells, or PBMCs.

This TCR derives from a woman aged 40 to 50 with active or convalescent COVID-19. The chain employs TRBV28 and TRBJ1-2, with 12 positions matching TRBD1. Material: peripheral blood. In nucleotides, the CDR3 is TGTGCCAGCAGAGAAGGGGACAGGGGGCAGAATGGCTACACCTTC. It translates to CASREGDRGQNGYTF.